This T cell receptor (beta chain) derives from a study of PD-1 blockade in classical Hodgkin lymphoma. Study-wide findings and caveats: Before treatment, complete responders showed about the same diversity as newly diagnosed patients. The drivers behind the repertoire differences, possibly disease activity or prior therapy, remain undefined. A significant rise in TCR diversity was seen by C4D1 for CD4+ cells but not for CD8+ cells.

About this clone itself: The antigen remains unidentified.

Profiled with immunoSEQ multiplex PCR; TCRdb holds only in-frame clones, not every one. There are 21,000 or so clones in the sample; around 80% occur only once, and about a sixth lies in the top ten. The patients all showed relapse after autologous stem cell transplantation, while their brentuximab vedotin exposure varied. The sequence derives from a human donor with classical Hodgkin lymphoma. The sequencing used peripheral blood mononuclear cells (PBMCs), collected before the second cycle of nivolumab.

This chain's CDR3 is CSVRRRDTSSTDTQYF. The CDR3 DNA is TGCAGCGTCCGTAGACGGGACACCTCTAGCACAGATACGCAGTATTTT. This chain joins TRBV29-1 and TRBJ2-3, with TRBD1 as a possible D gene (6 bases). Germline assignment: CDR1 SQVTM and CDR2 ANQGSEA. This CDR3 has 16 residues. Trimming took off 6 bases at V and 0 bases at J, with 19 bases between the two ends.